This T cell receptor (beta chain) was captured by sequencing in a study of post-analysis software for immune sequencing data. Whole-study findings and limits: Five TRBV segments appeared more often in patients than in controls, and TRBV5-6, TRBV5-1 and TRBV20-1 were among these.

CDR3 length: 15 residues. Deletions cut 4 bases from V and 5 bases from J, with 17 bases between. Turning to this clonotype: Its antigen is unknown.

Built from TCR beta cDNA, the libraries had unique molecular identifiers in them. Each CDR3 protein is one row after TCRdb ran MiXCR on the PCR reads. The top ten clones hold more than 1.5% of a sample with 450,000 to 650,000 distinct CDR3 sequences, about 40% of them seen once. The sequencing sample was made of blood. The V gene is TRBV12-3 or TRBV12-4, the J gene TRBJ1-1; no definite D call. The clonotype was recovered from a girl aged 10-17 years with multiple sclerosis. The CDR3 DNA sequence: TGTGCCAGCAGTTCTCATAGGTCGGAAGGGACTGAAGCTTTCTTT. It encodes CASSSHRSEGTEAFF.